This T cell receptor beta chain was found in a study of response to subunit inactivated influenza vaccine. Overall study findings and caveats: Few new T cells, the authors suggested, are recruited by each seasonal influenza vaccination.

CDR3 length: 17 residues. Germline CDR1 is SGHRS and CDR2 is YFSETQ. This clonotype was seen more than once but under ten times. The target antigen is unknown. Germline and junction disagree at one end, which may indicate a read error. TCRdb re-analysed the RT-PCR reads in MiXCR, keeping a single row per CDR3 protein. The table has about 520,000 distinct CDR3 sequences, roughly 23% seen once. The clonotype was recovered from a man aged 50-59 years who received an inactivated influenza vaccine. This chain connects TRBV5-1 to TRBJ1-6; 9 nucleotides agree with TRBD1. The specimen was CD4+ T cells sorted from PBMCs, collected about 5 days after vaccination. As DNA, the CDR3 is TGCGCCAGCAGTTTGGGCCCAGCGGACAGGGGTCATTCACCCCTCCACTTT. It codes for CASSLGPADRGHSPLHF.